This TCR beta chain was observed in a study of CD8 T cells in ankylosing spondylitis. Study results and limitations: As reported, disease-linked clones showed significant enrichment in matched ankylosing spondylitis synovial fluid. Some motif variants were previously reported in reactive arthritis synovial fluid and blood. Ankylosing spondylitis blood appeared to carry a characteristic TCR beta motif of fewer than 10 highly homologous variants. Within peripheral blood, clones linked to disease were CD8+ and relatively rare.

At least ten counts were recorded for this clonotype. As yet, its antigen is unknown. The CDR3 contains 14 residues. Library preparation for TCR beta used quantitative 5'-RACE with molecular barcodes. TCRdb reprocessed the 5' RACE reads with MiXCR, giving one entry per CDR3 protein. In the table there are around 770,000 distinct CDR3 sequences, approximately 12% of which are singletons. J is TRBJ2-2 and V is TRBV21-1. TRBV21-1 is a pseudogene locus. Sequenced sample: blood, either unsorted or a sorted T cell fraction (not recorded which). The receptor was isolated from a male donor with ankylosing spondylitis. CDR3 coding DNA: TGTGCCAGCAGCAAAGCTAGGGACACCGGGGAGCTGTTTTTT. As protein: CASSKARDTGELFF.